Listed below are T cell receptor beta chains from one sample, sequenced in a study of control samples from healthy donors and cancer patients. The protocol was immunoSEQ multiplex PCR, while the TCRdb copy is restricted to in-frame clones and leaves out a portion. The sample has over 100,000 clones, about nine tenths seen once. The specimen sequenced was blood. The receptors originated from a man in his forties in good health. The CDR3 runs from the conserved cysteine through the conserved F or W. Each record gives: clone size, V gene, D gene, J gene, CDR3 protein, CDR3 DNA. The D gene is left open where the match is weak. The listing skips clone size in some rows; elsewhere it reads once, few, many or a size class.

NA	TRBV5-6	TRBD1	TRBJ2-7	CASSLEGDWTGKSSYEQYF	TGTGCCAGCAGCTTGGAGGGAGATTGGACAGGGAAAAGTTCCTACGAGCAGTACTTC
NA	TRBV15	NA	TRBJ2-7	CATSLGGGGPYEQYF	TGTGCCACCAGCCTTGGAGGGGGGGGACCCTACGAGCAGTACTTC
NA	TRBV2	NA	TRBJ2-2	CASSLINTGELFF	TGTGCCAGCAGTTTGATCAACACCGGGGAGCTGTTTTTT
NA	TRBV28	NA	TRBJ2-7	CASAMFWAGAYEQYF	TGTGCCAGCGCCATGTTTTGGGCAGGGGCATACGAGCAGTACTTC
NA	TRBV5-1	NA	TRBJ1-1	CASSLGGDRNTEAFF	TGCGCCAGCAGCTTGGGAGGCGACAGGAACACTGAAGCTTTCTTT
NA	TRBV7-2	NA	TRBJ1-2	CASGQKGYTF	TGTGCCAGCGGCCAGAAAGGCTACACCTTC
NA	TRBV5-6	TRBD1	TRBJ1-4	CASSPAYGTGVGKLFF	TGTGCCAGCAGCCCAGCATACGGGACAGGGGTAGGAAAACTGTTTTTT
NA	TRBV28	TRBD1	TRBJ1-4	CASRGRGRPEKLFF	TGTGCCAGCAGGGGCAGGGGGCGCCCTGAAAAACTGTTTTTT
NA	TRBV7-2	NA	TRBJ2-7	CASSSGLNPAYEQYF	TGTGCCAGCAGCTCCGGACTGAACCCTGCGTACGAGCAGTACTTC
NA	TRBV18	NA	TRBJ2-7	CASSPLVLGKGEQYF	TGTGCCAGCTCACCACTCGTATTGGGGAAGGGCGAGCAGTACTTC
once	TRBV4-3	TRBD1	TRBJ1-6	CASRGQEPSPLHF	TGCGCCAGCAGAGGACAGGAACCTTCACCCCTCCACTTT
NA	TRBV15	NA	TRBJ2-3	CATSPDSGPVDDTQYF	TGTGCCACCAGCCCGGATAGTGGGCCCGTAGATGATACGCAGTATTTT
NA	TRBV5-6	NA	TRBJ2-7	CASSLVPGSTYEQYF	TGTGCCAGCAGCTTGGTCCCAGGGAGCACCTACGAGCAGTACTTC
NA	TRBV2	TRBD1	TRBJ1-3	CASSEVRTGYGNTIYF	TGTGCCAGCAGTGAAGTCAGGACAGGGTACGGAAACACCATATATTTT
NA	TRBV10-3	NA	TRBJ2-3	CAITGGTSYTQYF	TGTGCCATCACCGGAGGTACCTCCTATACGCAGTATTTT
NA	TRBV5-6	TRBD1	TRBJ2-1	CASSLGDRVHNEQFF	TGTGCCAGCAGCTTGGGGGACAGGGTCCACAATGAGCAGTTCTTC
many	TRBV25-1	NA	TRBJ1-1	CASSHLGSNTEAFF	TGTGCCAGCAGTCATTTAGGGTCGAACACTGAAGCTTTCTTT
NA	TRBV5-1	TRBD1	TRBJ2-1	CASSIRDREHNEQFF	TGCGCCAGCAGTATCCGGGACAGGGAGCACAATGAGCAGTTCTTC
NA	TRBV6-1	NA	TRBJ2-7	CASSEIPRYEQYF	TGTGCCAGCAGTGAAATCCCCCGTTACGAGCAGTACTTC
NA	TRBV27	NA	TRBJ2-3	CASSSGPRNTQYF	TGTGCCAGCAGTTCAGGACCGCGGAATACGCAGTATTTT
NA	TRBV7-2	NA	TRBJ2-7	CASSRRGREQYF	TGTGCCAGCAGCCGGCGGGGTCGGGAGCAGTACTTC
NA	TRBV5-6	TRBD1	TRBJ1-2	CASSLTGMGGYTF	TGTGCCAGCAGCCTGACAGGGATGGGAGGCTACACCTTC
NA	TRBV11-2	NA	TRBJ1-4	CASSLRLATNEKLFF	TGTGCCAGCAGCCTCCGCCTAGCAACTAATGAAAAACTGTTTTTT
NA	TRBV15	NA	TRBJ2-3	CATNKGGTDTQYF	TGTGCCACCAATAAGGGAGGCACAGATACGCAGTATTTT
NA	TRBV7-8	NA	TRBJ2-3	CASRPVRGSIDTQYF	TGTGCCAGCAGACCCGTCAGGGGCAGCATCGATACGCAGTATTTT
NA	TRBV7-9	NA	TRBJ2-7	CASSLAGFSYEQYF	TGTGCCAGCAGCTTAGCGGGCTTCTCCTACGAGCAGTACTTC
NA	TRBV7-9	NA	TRBJ2-5	CASSSLRSEQETQYF	TGTGCCAGCAGCTCCCTTCGCAGCGAACAAGAGACCCAGTACTTC
NA	TRBV19	NA	TRBJ1-5	CASSIWAGVSNQPQHF	TGTGCCAGTAGTATATGGGCAGGGGTAAGCAATCAGCCCCAGCATTTT
few	TRBV7-3	NA	TRBJ2-7	CASSLTPIGFGSYEQYF	TGTGCCAGCAGCTTAACTCCAATAGGGTTCGGATCCTACGAGCAGTACTTC
NA	TRBV25-1	NA	TRBJ1-2	CASSDSQGFYGYTF	TGTGCCAGCAGTGATTCACAAGGATTCTATGGCTACACCTTC
NA	TRBV18	NA	TRBJ1-6	CASSPNRDSPLHF	TGTGCCAGCTCACCAAACAGGGACTCACCCCTCCACTTT
once	TRBV6-4	TRBD1	TRBJ1-2	CASSDSTGGVDGYTF	TGTGCCAGCAGTGACTCGACAGGGGGCGTGGATGGCTACACCTTC
few	TRBV18	TRBD1	TRBJ1-2	CASSSRQGDGYTF	TGTGCCAGCTCATCCCGACAGGGCGATGGCTACACCTTC
once	TRBV12-3/TRBV12-4	NA	TRBJ1-2	CASSLGRNYGYTF	TGTGCCAGCAGTTTAGGGCGAAACTATGGCTACACCTTC
NA	TRBV5-5	NA	TRBJ1-1	CASSLEAGWYTEAFF	TGTGCCAGCAGCTTGGAGGCAGGGTGGTACACTGAAGCTTTCTTT
NA	TRBV5-1	NA	TRBJ1-1	CASSSQGMPEAFF	TGCGCCAGCAGCTCGCAGGGGATGCCTGAAGCTTTCTTT
NA	TRBV19	TRBD2	TRBJ2-1	CASSAGGGPPYNEQFF	TGTGCCAGTAGCGCAGGCGGGGGACCACCCTACAATGAGCAGTTCTTC
once	TRBV20-1	NA	TRBJ1-2	CSARVAVSYTF	TGCAGTGCTAGAGTTGCAGTTAGCTACACCTTC
NA	TRBV7-3	NA	TRBJ2-3	CASSPLEAPHTQYF	TGTGCCAGCAGCCCACTAGAAGCCCCGCATACGCAGTATTTT
NA	TRBV6-2/TRBV6-3	NA	TRBJ1-5	CASSSDRTANSNQPQHF	TGTGCCAGCAGTAGCGACAGGACCGCAAATAGCAATCAGCCCCAGCATTTT
NA	TRBV30	NA	TRBJ1-2	CAWSGTPQGWGYTF	TGTGCCTGGAGTGGTACCCCACAGGGATGGGGCTACACCTTC
NA	TRBV7-2	NA	TRBJ1-4	CASSQWGVGNEKLFF	TGTGCCAGCAGCCAGTGGGGGGTCGGTAATGAAAAACTGTTTTTT
NA	TRBV13	NA	TRBJ1-4	CASSKTPGNEKLFF	TGTGCCAGCAGCAAAACGCCGGGTAATGAAAAACTGTTTTTT
NA	TRBV6-4	NA	TRBJ1-5	CASSRTGNQPQHF	TGTGCCAGCAGCCGGACCGGCAATCAGCCCCAGCATTTT
once	TRBV3-1/TRBV3-2	NA	TRBJ1-1	CASSQSGANTEAFF	TGTGCCAGCAGCCAATCGGGGGCGAACACTGAAGCTTTCTTT
NA	TRBV11-3	NA	TRBJ2-7	CASRAGGAYEQYF	TGTGCCAGCAGGGCAGGGGGGGCCTACGAGCAGTACTTC
NA	TRBV9	NA	TRBJ2-6	CASSVVSPSGANVLTF	TGTGCCAGCAGCGTTGTTAGCCCCTCTGGGGCCAACGTCCTGACTTTC
NA	TRBV28	TRBD1	TRBJ1-1	CASVGQGGGTEAFF	TGTGCCAGCGTAGGACAGGGGGGCGGCACTGAAGCTTTCTTT
NA	TRBV18	NA	TRBJ1-1	CASSPNAPNTEAFF	TGTGCCAGCTCCCCGAATGCTCCGAACACTGAAGCTTTCTTT
NA	TRBV7-2	NA	TRBJ2-7	CASSLVSGSSYEQYF	TGTGCCAGCAGCTTAGTCTCGGGGAGCTCCTACGAGCAGTACTTC